This T cell receptor (beta chain) was recorded in a study of early T cells in non-severe SARS-CoV-2 infection. The CDR3 is 16 residues long. V was pared by 4 bases and J by 6 bases, with 23 bases between. The V gene's germline CDR1 is SGHKS and CDR2 YYEKEE (reference sequence). Researchers attached unique molecular identifiers to individual cDNA molecules. TCRdb reanalysed the 5' RACE reads using MiXCR and keeps one entry per CDR3 protein. The table includes about 100,000 distinct CDR3 sequences, over 8.5% detected once. General study points: Matching with VDJdb favored anti-spike CD8 responses (missing private and CD4 specificities).

This clonotype was seen ten or more times. Its specificity is not known. Material for sequencing was whole blood. The TCR originated in an adult who was a healthcare worker with PCR-confirmed SARS-CoV-2 infection or an uninfected control (not recorded which). The genes are TRBV5-5 and TRBJ2-7; perhaps TRBD1 as D (5 bases). The CDR3 nucleotides read TGTGCCAGCAGCCTTACTTCCCCCGTTAATCAGGGCGAGCAGTACTTC. It codes for CASSLTSPVNQGEQYF.